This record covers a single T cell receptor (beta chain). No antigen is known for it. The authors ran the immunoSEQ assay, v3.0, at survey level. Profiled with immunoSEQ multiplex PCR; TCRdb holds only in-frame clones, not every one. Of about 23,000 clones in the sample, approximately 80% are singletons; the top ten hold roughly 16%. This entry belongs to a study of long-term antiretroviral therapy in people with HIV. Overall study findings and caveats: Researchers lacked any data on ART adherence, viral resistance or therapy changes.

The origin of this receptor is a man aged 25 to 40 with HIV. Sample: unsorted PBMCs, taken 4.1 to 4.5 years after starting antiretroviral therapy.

The CDR3 coding sequence is TGTGCCAGCAGTATCGGGGGACCTTACGAGCAGTACTTC. Residues: CASSIGGPYEQYF. V and J are TRBV2 and TRBJ2-7; perhaps TRBD2 as D (6 bases). Trimming removed 5 bases from V and 4 bases from J, with 12 bases in between. From germline, CDR1 is SNHLY and CDR2 FYNNEI. The CDR3 contains 13 residues.